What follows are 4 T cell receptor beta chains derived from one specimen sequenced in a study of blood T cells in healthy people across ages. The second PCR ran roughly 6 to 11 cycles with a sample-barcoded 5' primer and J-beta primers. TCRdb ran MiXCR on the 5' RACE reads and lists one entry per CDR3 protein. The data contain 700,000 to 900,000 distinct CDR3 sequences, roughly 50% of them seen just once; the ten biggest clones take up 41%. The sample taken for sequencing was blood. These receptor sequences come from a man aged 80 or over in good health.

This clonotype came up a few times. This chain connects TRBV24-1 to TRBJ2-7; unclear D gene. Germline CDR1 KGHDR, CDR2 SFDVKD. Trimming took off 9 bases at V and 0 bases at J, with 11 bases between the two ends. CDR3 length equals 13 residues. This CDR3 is CATSTVSSYEQYF. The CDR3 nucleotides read TGTGCCACCTCGACTGTTAGCTCCTACGAGCAGTACTTC.

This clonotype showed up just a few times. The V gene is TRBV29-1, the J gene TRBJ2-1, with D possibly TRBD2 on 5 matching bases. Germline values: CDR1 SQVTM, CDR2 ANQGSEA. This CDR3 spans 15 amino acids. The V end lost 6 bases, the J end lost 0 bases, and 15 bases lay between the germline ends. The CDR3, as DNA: TGCAGCGTCCTCCTAGCCGGAATCTCCTACAATGAGCAGTTCTTC. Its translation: CSVLLAGISYNEQFF.

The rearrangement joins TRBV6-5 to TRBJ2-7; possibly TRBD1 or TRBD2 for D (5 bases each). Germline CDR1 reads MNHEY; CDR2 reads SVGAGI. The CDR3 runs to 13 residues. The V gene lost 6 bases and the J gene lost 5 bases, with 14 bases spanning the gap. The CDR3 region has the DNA TGTGCCAGCAGCCCCCAGGGAGTAAACGAGCAGTACTTC. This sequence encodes CASSPQGVNEQYF.

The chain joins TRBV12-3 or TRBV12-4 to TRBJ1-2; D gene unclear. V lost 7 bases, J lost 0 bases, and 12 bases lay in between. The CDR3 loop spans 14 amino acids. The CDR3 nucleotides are TGTGCCAGCACCCCAGTGGCAGCTAACTATGGCTACACCTTC. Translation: CASTPVAANYGYTF.